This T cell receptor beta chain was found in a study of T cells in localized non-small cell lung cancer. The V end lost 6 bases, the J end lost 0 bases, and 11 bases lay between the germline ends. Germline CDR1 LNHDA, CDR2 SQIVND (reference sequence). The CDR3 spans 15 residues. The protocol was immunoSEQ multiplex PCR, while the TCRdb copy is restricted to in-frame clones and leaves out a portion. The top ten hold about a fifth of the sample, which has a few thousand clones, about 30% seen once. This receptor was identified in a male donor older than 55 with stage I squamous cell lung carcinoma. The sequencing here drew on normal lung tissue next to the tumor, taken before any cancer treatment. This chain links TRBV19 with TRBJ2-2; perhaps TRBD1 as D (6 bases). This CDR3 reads CASRTGISNTGELFF. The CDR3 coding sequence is TGTGCCAGTAGAACAGGGATATCGAACACCGGGGAGCTGTTTTTT. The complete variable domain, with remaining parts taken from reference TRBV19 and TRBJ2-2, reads DGGITQSPKYLFRKEGQNVTLSCEQNLNHDAMYWYRQDPGQGLRLIYYSQIVNDFQKGDIAEGYSVSREKKESFPLTVTSAQKNPTAFYLCASRTGISNTGELFFGEGSRLTVL.